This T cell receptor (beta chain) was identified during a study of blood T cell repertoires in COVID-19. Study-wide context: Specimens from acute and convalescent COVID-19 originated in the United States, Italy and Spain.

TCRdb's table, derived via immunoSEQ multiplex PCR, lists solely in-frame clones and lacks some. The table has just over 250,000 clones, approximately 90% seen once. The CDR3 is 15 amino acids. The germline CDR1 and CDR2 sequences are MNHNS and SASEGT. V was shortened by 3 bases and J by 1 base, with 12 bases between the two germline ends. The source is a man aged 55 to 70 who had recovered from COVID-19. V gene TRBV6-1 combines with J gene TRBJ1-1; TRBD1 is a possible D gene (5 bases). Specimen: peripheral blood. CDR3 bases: TGTGCCAGCAGTGATAGGGGACTATCGAACACTGAAGCTTTCTTT. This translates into CASSDRGLSNTEAFF.